Sequencing of this TCR beta chain was carried out in a study of graft-versus-host responses after intestinal transplantation. Assay used: immunoSEQ multiplex PCR; TCRdb lists only in-frame clones, some missing. The sample carries 100,000 to 120,000 clones, about 93% recorded once. CDR3 length equals 13 residues. Per germline, CDR1 MNHEY and CDR2 SMNVEV (reference sequence). V was trimmed by 0 bases and J by 4 bases, leaving 6 bases between them. As regards this clone: Its cognate antigen is unknown.

The sequencing used unstimulated CD8+ T cells sorted from spleen or lymph node cells, collected before intestinal transplant. This chain connects TRBV27 to TRBJ1-1; D is undetermined. This receptor was identified in a human donor who received an intestinal transplant. This CDR3 reads CASSLSGSTEAFF. The CDR3 nucleotides are TGTGCCAGCAGTTTATCAGGGAGCACTGAAGCTTTCTTT.